This TCR beta chain was obtained from a study of long-term antiretroviral therapy in people with HIV. This CDR3 has 15 amino acids. Per the germline V gene, CDR1 is LGHNA and CDR2 is YSLEER. Trimming stripped 1 base from V and 6 bases from J, with 14 bases between. Investigators performed immunoSEQ version v3.0 at survey level. TCRdb keeps only in-frame clones here, not all; method: immunoSEQ multiplex PCR. The sample comprises around 40,000 clones, 94% of which are singletons, and just over 3.5% rests with the top ten. This TCR was recovered from a woman aged 45-65 years with HIV. Sequenced here: unsorted PBMCs, sampled 4.1 years after starting antiretroviral therapy. The genes are TRBV4-3 and TRBJ2-3; D ambiguous. The DNA for the CDR3 is TGCGCCAGCAGCCAAGCAAACGTTGCCGGTGATACGCAGTATTTT. Residues: CASSQANVAGDTQYF.